The sequence of this T cell receptor (beta chain) was determined in a study of OX40 agonist ivuxolimab in advanced cancers. Enrollment shut out patients with autoimmune disease history or systemic immunosuppression. Blood samples were obtained at baseline, cycle 4 day 1, and cycle 7 day 1. Using immunoSEQ multiplex PCR, the repertoire was profiled, and TCRdb retains in-frame clones only, with some absent. The repertoire holds tens of thousands of clones, with 60% to 80% as singletons. Germline V lookup: CDR1 KGHSH, CDR2 LQKENI. V gave up 2 bases and J gave up 4 bases; unmatched junction bases: 12. The CDR3 extends over 17 amino acids.

The sequences come from CD4+ or CD8+ T cells sorted from blood, collected in a trial of the OX40 agonist ivuxolimab. The J gene is TRBJ2-3, the V gene TRBV18; 7 nucleotides match TRBD2. This receptor was obtained from an adult with an advanced solid tumor such as melanoma, head and neck, liver or kidney cancer. This chain's CDR3 is CASSPKVRGSSADTQYF. The CDR3 DNA reads as TGTGCCAGCTCACCAAAGGTGCGCGGGAGCTCTGCAGATACGCAGTATTTT.